The rows below give T cell receptor beta chains drawn from one sample of a study of T cell responses to AZD1222 COVID-19 vaccine. Measured with immunoSEQ multiplex PCR; TCRdb has only the in-frame clones, and not every one. Here the sample spans tens of thousands of clones, around nine tenths being singletons. The sample consisted of peripheral blood, taken on day 0 of MenACWY control vaccination. The origin of the receptors is an adult in good health. Each CDR3 is given with its conserved first and last residue. Each record gives: D gene, J gene, clone size, V gene, CDR3 length, CDR3 protein, CDR3 DNA. A D gene is named only where the DNA matches it firmly. The size field is filled for only some rows; it gives once, few, many or a size class.

D: NA
J: TRBJ2-1
size: NA
V: TRBV2
length: 13
CDR3: CASSGDNYNEQFF
DNA: TGTGCCAGCAGTGGGGACAACTACAATGAGCAGTTCTTC

D: NA
J: TRBJ2-1
size: NA
V: TRBV27
length: 12
CDR3: CASSPLGNEQFF
DNA: TGTGCCAGCAGTCCCCTAGGCAATGAGCAGTTCTTC

D: NA
J: TRBJ1-1
size: NA
V: TRBV12-5
length: 13
CDR3: CASGFAEGTEAFF
DNA: TGTGCTAGTGGTTTCGCGGAAGGGACTGAAGCTTTCTTT

D: TRBD2
J: TRBJ2-1
size: NA
V: TRBV2
length: 15
CDR3: CASGRGAGRSNEQFF
DNA: TGTGCCAGCGGCCGAGGAGCGGGGAGGTCCAATGAGCAGTTCTTC

D: NA
J: TRBJ2-7
size: NA
V: TRBV30
length: 12
CDR3: CAWSGPGGQQYF
DNA: TGTGCCTGGAGTGGTCCGGGTGGACAGCAGTACTTC

D: NA
J: TRBJ1-1
size: NA
V: TRBV30
length: 11
CDR3: CAWVPGREAFF
DNA: TGTGCCTGGGTCCCGGGACGGGAAGCTTTCTTT

D: NA
J: TRBJ1-6
size: few
V: TRBV19
length: 16
CDR3: CASSTQSRTRNSPLHF
DNA: TGTGCCAGTAGTACCCAAAGTCGGACACGCAATTCACCCCTCCACTTT

D: TRBD1
J: TRBJ1-1
size: NA
V: TRBV27
length: 16
CDR3: CASSLSDRQGGTEAFF
DNA: TGTGCCAGCAGTTTATCGGACAGGCAAGGGGGCACTGAAGCTTTCTTT

D: NA
J: TRBJ1-2
size: NA
V: TRBV19
length: 14
CDR3: CASSIGTGVYGYTF
DNA: TGTGCCAGTAGTATCGGGACGGGGGTCTATGGCTACACCTTC

D: TRBD1
J: TRBJ1-3
size: NA
V: TRBV15
length: 14
CDR3: CATSAGGSGNTIYF
DNA: TGTGCCACCAGCGCAGGGGGATCTGGAAACACCATATATTTT

D: NA
J: TRBJ1-1
size: NA
V: TRBV7-9
length: 15
CDR3: CASSLQGAENTEAFF
DNA: TGTGCCAGCAGCTTACAGGGAGCGGAGAACACTGAAGCTTTCTTT

D: NA
J: TRBJ1-1
size: NA
V: TRBV5-4
length: 14
CDR3: CASSTGGGRDEAFF
DNA: TGTGCCAGCAGCACTGGGGGGGGGCGGGATGAAGCTTTCTTT

D: TRBD1
J: TRBJ2-3
size: NA
V: TRBV9
length: 15
CDR3: CASSADRGVADTQYF
DNA: TGTGCCAGCAGCGCCGACAGGGGAGTGGCAGATACGCAGTATTTT

D: NA
J: TRBJ2-3
size: NA
V: TRBV24-1
length: 14
CDR3: CATSTASSTDTQYF
DNA: TGTGCCACCAGCACAGCTTCTAGCACAGATACACAGTATTTT

D: NA
J: TRBJ1-3
size: once
V: TRBV25-1
length: 14
CDR3: CASSEGGTRHTIYF
DNA: TGTGCCAGCAGTGAGGGGGGGACGCGACACACCATATATTTT

D: NA
J: TRBJ2-7
size: NA
V: TRBV12-3/TRBV12-4
length: 13
CDR3: CASSSGPPHEQYF
DNA: TGTGCCAGCAGTTCGGGACCTCCGCACGAGCAGTACTTC

D: TRBD2
J: TRBJ2-3
size: NA
V: TRBV7-2
length: 15
CDR3: CASSMREGRSDTQYF
DNA: TGTGCCAGCAGTATGCGGGAGGGCCGATCAGATACGCAGTATTTT

D: TRBD1
J: TRBJ1-6
size: NA
V: TRBV9
length: 17
CDR3: CASSAAGDRGGNSPLHF
DNA: TGTGCCAGCAGCGCTGCAGGAGACAGGGGTGGGAATTCACCCCTCCACTTT

D: NA
J: TRBJ2-2
size: NA
V: TRBV19
length: 14
CDR3: CASSRGTNTGELFF
DNA: TGTGCCAGTAGCCGTGGGACAAACACCGGGGAGCTGTTTTTT

D: NA
J: TRBJ1-2
size: NA
V: TRBV11-2
length: 14
CDR3: CASSLDIGVYGYTF
DNA: TGTGCCAGCAGCTTAGACATAGGAGTCTATGGCTACACCTTC

D: TRBD2
J: TRBJ2-3
size: NA
V: TRBV4-3
length: 22
CDR3: CASSGGAAGDLAGARGTDTQYF
DNA: TGCGCCAGCAGCGGAGGGGCCGCAGGGGATCTAGCGGGAGCGAGGGGCACAGATACGCAGTATTTT

D: NA
J: TRBJ1-6
size: NA
V: TRBV7-9
length: 15
CDR3: CASSQTWDTSAPLHF
DNA: TGTGCCAGCAGCCAAACTTGGGATACATCGGCACCCCTCCACTTT

D: TRBD1
J: TRBJ1-5
size: NA
V: TRBV10-1
length: 14
CDR3: CASSQDRDGQPQHF
DNA: TGCGCCAGCAGTCAAGACAGGGATGGTCAGCCCCAGCATTTT

D: NA
J: TRBJ2-5
size: NA
V: TRBV19
length: 14
CDR3: CASSPGTNQETQYF
DNA: TGTGCCAGTAGTCCAGGGACAAATCAAGAGACCCAGTACTTC

D: NA
J: TRBJ1-1
size: NA
V: TRBV5-1
length: 14
CDR3: CASSQGTGTTEAFF
DNA: TGCGCCAGCAGCCAAGGGACGGGAACCACTGAAGCTTTCTTT

D: TRBD1
J: TRBJ1-5
size: NA
V: TRBV6-5
length: 14
CDR3: CASSYQKQGGPQHF
DNA: TGTGCCAGCAGTTACCAAAAACAGGGGGGGCCCCAGCATTTT

D: NA
J: TRBJ2-7
size: NA
V: TRBV7-6
length: 15
CDR3: CASSLEGGDSYEQYF
DNA: TGTGCCAGCAGCTTAGAGGGTGGAGACTCCTACGAGCAGTACTTC

D: NA
J: TRBJ1-2
size: NA
V: TRBV6-5
length: 14
CDR3: CASSYSRSSYGYTF
DNA: TGTGCCAGCAGTTACTCCCGCAGTTCATATGGCTACACCTTC

D: NA
J: TRBJ2-1
size: NA
V: TRBV10-2
length: 11
CDR3: CASRNYNEQFF
DNA: TGCGCCAGCCGGAACTACAATGAGCAGTTCTTC

D: TRBD1
J: TRBJ2-1
size: NA
V: TRBV7-2
length: 15
CDR3: CASSLGQDPYNEQFF
DNA: TGTGCCAGCAGCTTGGGACAGGACCCCTACAATGAGCAGTTCTTC

D: NA
J: TRBJ1-2
size: NA
V: TRBV30
length: 16
CDR3: CAWSQRRGGPQYGYTF
DNA: TGTGCCTGGAGCCAAAGGCGAGGCGGCCCCCAATATGGCTACACCTTC

D: TRBD2
J: TRBJ2-1
size: once
V: TRBV7-2
length: 19
CDR3: CASSLVPLAGGPFKNEQFF
DNA: TGTGCCAGCAGCTTAGTGCCACTAGCGGGAGGGCCGTTCAAGAATGAGCAGTTCTTC

D: TRBD1
J: TRBJ2-5
size: NA
V: TRBV7-2
length: 15
CDR3: CASSFQGQGAETQYF
DNA: TGTGCCAGCAGCTTCCAGGGGCAGGGGGCAGAGACCCAGTACTTC

D: NA
J: TRBJ1-1
size: NA
V: TRBV27
length: 14
CDR3: CASSLLGSDTEAFF
DNA: TGTGCCAGCAGTTTATTAGGGTCAGACACTGAAGCTTTCTTT

D: TRBD2
J: TRBJ2-1
size: few
V: TRBV6-5
length: 15
CDR3: CASRPGTSGRNEQFF
DNA: TGTGCCAGCAGACCCGGGACTAGCGGGAGAAATGAGCAGTTCTTC

D: NA
J: TRBJ2-1
size: NA
V: TRBV12-3/TRBV12-4
length: 12
CDR3: CASSSAVLEQFF
DNA: TGTGCCAGCAGTTCGGCCGTTCTGGAGCAGTTCTTC

D: NA
J: TRBJ1-5
size: NA
V: TRBV19
length: 13
CDR3: CASTPQQGQPQHF
DNA: TGTGCCAGTACCCCCCAACAGGGTCAGCCCCAGCATTTT

D: NA
J: TRBJ2-7
size: NA
V: TRBV5-1
length: 14
CDR3: CASSLDRGPGEQYF
DNA: TGCGCCAGCAGCTTGGATCGGGGCCCGGGCGAGCAGTACTTC

D: NA
J: TRBJ1-4
size: NA
V: TRBV29-1
length: 13
CDR3: CSVARLTNEKLFF
DNA: TGCAGCGTTGCCAGGCTTACTAATGAAAAACTGTTTTTT

D: TRBD1
J: TRBJ1-1
size: once
V: TRBV10-1
length: 13
CDR3: CARTGEGDTEAFF
DNA: TGCGCCAGGACAGGGGAGGGGGACACTGAAGCTTTCTTT

D: TRBD1
J: TRBJ1-2
size: NA
V: TRBV18
length: 15
CDR3: CASSLVDRGNYGYTF
DNA: TGTGCCAGCTCACTGGTGGACAGGGGAAACTATGGCTACACCTTC

D: TRBD1
J: TRBJ2-2
size: NA
V: TRBV11-3
length: 15
CDR3: CASSLTGVGTGELFF
DNA: TGTGCCAGCAGCCTCACAGGGGTAGGCACCGGGGAGCTGTTTTTT

D: NA
J: TRBJ2-7
size: NA
V: TRBV4-3
length: 11
CDR3: CASSPANEQYF
DNA: TGCGCCAGCAGCCCCGCTAACGAGCAGTACTTC

D: NA
J: TRBJ2-5
size: NA
V: TRBV7-2
length: 14
CDR3: CASSLRAAQETQYF
DNA: TGTGCCAGCAGCTTACGGGCAGCCCAAGAGACCCAGTACTTC

D: NA
J: TRBJ2-7
size: NA
V: TRBV11-1
length: 14
CDR3: CASSSPRGAAEQYF
DNA: TGTGCCAGCAGCTCCCCAAGGGGCGCGGCCGAGCAGTACTTC

D: TRBD2
J: TRBJ2-5
size: NA
V: TRBV24-1
length: 15
CDR3: CATSERAGAQETQYF
DNA: TGTGCCACCAGTGAAAGAGCGGGAGCACAAGAGACCCAGTACTTC

D: TRBD1
J: TRBJ1-5
size: few
V: TRBV10-2
length: 16
CDR3: CASSQGGDRGNQPQHF
DNA: TGCGCCAGCAGTCAGGGAGGAGACAGGGGAAATCAGCCCCAGCATTTT

D: NA
J: TRBJ2-1
size: NA
V: TRBV11-2
length: 16
CDR3: CASSRTGQNPYNEQFF
DNA: TGTGCCAGCAGCCGAACGGGACAAAACCCCTACAATGAGCAGTTCTTC

D: TRBD1
J: TRBJ1-1
size: NA
V: TRBV4-3
length: 15
CDR3: CASSQVRTGVTEAFF
DNA: TGCGCCAGCAGCCAAGTCAGGACAGGGGTTACTGAAGCTTTCTTT

D: NA
J: TRBJ2-5
size: NA
V: TRBV7-2
length: 13
CDR3: CASSLVQGETQYF
DNA: TGTGCCAGCAGCTTAGTGCAGGGGGAGACCCAGTACTTC

D: TRBD2
J: TRBJ2-3
size: NA
V: TRBV29-1
length: 15
CDR3: CSVTGTSGSTDTQYF
DNA: TGCAGCGTTACTGGGACTAGCGGTAGCACAGATACGCAGTATTTT

D: TRBD2
J: TRBJ2-2
size: NA
V: TRBV19
length: 15
CDR3: CASSITPGGGGELFF
DNA: TGTGCCAGTAGTATCACCCCGGGAGGGGGCGGGGAGCTGTTTTTT